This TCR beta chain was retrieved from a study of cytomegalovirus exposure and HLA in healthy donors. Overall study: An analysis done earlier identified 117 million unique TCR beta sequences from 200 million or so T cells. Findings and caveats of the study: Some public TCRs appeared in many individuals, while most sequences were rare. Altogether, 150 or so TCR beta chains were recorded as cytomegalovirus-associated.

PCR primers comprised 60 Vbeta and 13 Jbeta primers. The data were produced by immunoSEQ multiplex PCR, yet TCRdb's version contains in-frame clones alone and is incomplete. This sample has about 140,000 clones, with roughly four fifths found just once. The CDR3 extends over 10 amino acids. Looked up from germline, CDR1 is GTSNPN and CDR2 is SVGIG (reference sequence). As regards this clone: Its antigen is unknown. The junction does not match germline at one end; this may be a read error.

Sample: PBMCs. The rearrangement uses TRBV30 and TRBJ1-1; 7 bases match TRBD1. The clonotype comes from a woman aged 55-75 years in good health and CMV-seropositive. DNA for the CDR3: TGTGCCTGGAAGGGAGACAGGGCGGTCTTT. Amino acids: CAWKGDRAVF.